Listed here are 24 T cell receptor beta chains from one sample, sequenced in a study of T cell responses to AZD1222 COVID-19 vaccine. TCRdb's table, derived via immunoSEQ multiplex PCR, lists solely in-frame clones and lacks some. The sample contains 95,000 to 150,000 clones, 88% of which appear only once. Sequencing used peripheral blood, obtained on day 0 of AZD1222 vaccination. The receptors come from an adult in good health.

The chain employs TRBV5-1 and TRBJ1-2, with D unclear. There are 13 residues in the CDR3. Trimming pared 0 bases from V and 4 bases from J, leaving 7 bases between. Germline CDR1 reads SGHRS; CDR2 reads YFSETQ. CDR3 nucleotides: TGCGCCAGCAGCTTGGACAGCCTCTATGGCTACACCTTC. It encodes CASSLDSLYGYTF.

This clone was observed once. The rearrangement joins TRBV5-1 to TRBJ2-3; no definite D call. This CDR3 spans 15 amino acids. Looked up from germline, CDR1 is SGHRS and CDR2 is YFSETQ. V gave up 1 base and J gave up 2 bases, with 11 bases separating them. DNA for the CDR3: TGCGCCAGCAGCTTGAGAAGGCTCCACACAGATACGCAGTATTTT. It encodes CASSLRRLHTDTQYF.

This chain uses TRBV11-2 with TRBJ2-4; 7 nucleotides match TRBD1. J was trimmed by 9 bases and V by 5 bases; bases with no gene match: 4. In germline, CDR1 is SGHAT, CDR2 FQNNGV. The CDR3 has 12 amino acids. CDR3 protein: CASSQDRSIQYF. Here the CDR3 DNA reads TGTGCCAGCAGCCAGGACAGGTCCATTCAGTACTTC.

The CDR3 is CASSQQGGNQPQHF. The CDR3 DNA reads TGTGCCAGCAGTCAACAGGGTGGCAATCAGCCCCAGCATTTT. This chain uses TRBV27 with TRBJ1-5, with TRBD1 as a possible D gene (6 bases). V lost 5 bases and J 2 bases, leaving 10 bases between the germline ends. Germline CDR1 MNHEY, CDR2 SMNVEV (reference sequence). CDR3 length: 14 residues.

The genes are TRBV21-1 and TRBJ1-2; the D call of TRBD1 is as the table states it, not checked on the DNA. TRBV21-1 is a pseudogene. This CDR3 comprises 14 residues. The CDR3: CASSDRSTLNGYTF. The CDR3 bases are TGTGCCAGCAGCGACAGATCGACTTTGAATGGCTACACCTTC.

This clone appeared a single time. The CDR3 here is CASSYHDRLDTEAFF. CDR3 nucleotides: TGTGCCAGCAGTTATCACGACAGATTAGACACTGAAGCTTTCTTT. V usage is TRBV6-5 and J usage is TRBJ1-1; perhaps TRBD1 as D (5 bases). Germline CDR1 and CDR2: MNHEY and SVGAGI. CDR3 length equals 15 residues. With 3 bases removed from V and 3 bases from J, the gap between germline ends came to 14 bases.

The J gene is TRBJ1-1, the V gene TRBV9, with a weak D call TRBD1 (5 bases). Germline CDR1 and CDR2: SGDLS and YYNGEE. This CDR3 contains 13 residues. Trimming removed 4 bases from V and 0 bases from J, with 7 bases in between. CDR3 in amino acids: CASSMTVNTEAFF. The CDR3 coding sequence is TGTGCCAGCAGCATGACAGTGAACACTGAAGCTTTCTTT.

This chain links TRBV5-1 with TRBJ1-1; D is uncertain. V lost 3 bases and J lost 1, with 10 bases in between. Germline CDR1 reads SGHRS; CDR2 reads YFSETQ. The CDR3 runs 14 residues. The CDR3 spells CASSSGSGNTEAFF. CDR3 in DNA: TGCGCCAGCAGCTCGGGCTCAGGGAACACTGAAGCTTTCTTT.

The genes are TRBV10-3 and TRBJ2-7; 7 bases map to TRBD1. This CDR3 is 11 amino acids long. V trimming: 10 bases; J trimming: 5 bases; junction bases outside the gene matches: 5. The V gene's germline CDR1 is ENHRY and CDR2 SYGVKD. CDR3 amino acids: CATTGFDEQYF. Written as DNA, the CDR3 is TGTGCCACGACAGGGTTCGACGAGCAGTACTTC.

CDR3 in amino acids: CASSHGDTGTVYGYTF. In DNA, the CDR3 is TGTGCCAGCAGCCATGGTGACACGGGGACCGTCTATGGCTACACCTTC. This chain links TRBV3-1 (or the pseudogene TRBV3-2) with TRBJ1-2, with D possibly TRBD1 on 5 matching bases. This CDR3 contains 16 residues. Trimming pared 3 bases from V and 4 bases from J, leaving 18 bases between. The V gene's germline CDR1 is LGHDT and CDR2 YNNKEL (reference sequence).

The chain's CDR3 is CASSPQGTSGQETQYF. The CDR3 DNA follows: TGCGCCAGCAGCCCGCAGGGGACTAGCGGCCAAGAGACCCAGTACTTC. The genes are TRBV5-1 and TRBJ2-5; TRBD2 matches 11 bases. The CDR3 length is 16 residues. Germline loops: CDR1 SGHRS, CDR2 YFSETQ. J was trimmed by 1 base and V by 4 bases; bases with no gene match: 6. The entire variable domain, with the rest obtained from reference TRBV5-1 and TRBJ2-5, is as follows: KAGVTQTPRYLIKTRGQQVTLSCSPISGHRSVSWYQQTPGQGLQFLFEYFSETQRNKGNFPGRFSGRQFSNSRSEMNVSTLELGDSALYLCASSPQGTSGQETQYFGPGTRLLVL.

The chain carries TRBV5-1 and TRBJ2-1; the D gene is possibly TRBD1 (6 bases). The CDR3 runs to 13 residues. The V gene lost 5 bases and the J gene lost 4 bases, with 10 bases spanning the gap. Germline loops: CDR1 SGHRS, CDR2 YFSETQ. The CDR3 sequence is CASSSGQYNEQFF. The CDR3 bases are TGCGCCAGCAGTTCAGGACAGTACAATGAGCAGTTCTTC.

This clone was detected only a few times. This chain uses TRBV5-1 with TRBJ1-1, with TRBD1 matching 8 bases. The CDR3 extends over 14 amino acids. Trimming removed 1 base from V and 8 bases from J; junction bases left unmatched: 7. Germline V lookup: CDR1 SGHRS, CDR2 YFSETQ. The CDR3 bases are TGCGCCAGCAGCTTGAGCCACAGGGGGGAAGAAGCTTTCTTT. As protein: CASSLSHRGEEAFF.

This chain joins TRBV5-1 and TRBJ2-1; 10 nucleotides align to TRBD2. V shed 2 bases and J 7 bases; nucleotides not matched to a gene: 3. Germline CDR1 and CDR2: SGHRS and YFSETQ. This CDR3 has 14 residues. The CDR3 spells CASSLVLAGNEQFF. The CDR3 coding sequence is TGCGCCAGCAGCTTAGTACTAGCGGGGAATGAGCAGTTCTTC.

V usage is TRBV2 and J usage is TRBJ2-1; no clear D gene. V gave up 4 bases and J gave up 10 bases, with 8 bases separating them. The CDR3 is 11 amino acids. The V gene's germline CDR1 is SNHLY and CDR2 FYNNEI. CDR3 sequence (DNA): TGTGCCAGCAGTGTTAAATACGAGCAGTTCTTC. Translated, it gives CASSVKYEQFF. The variable domain in full, completed from reference TRBV2 and TRBJ2-1, reads EPEVTQTPSHQVTQMGQEVILRCVPISNHLYFYWYRQILGQKVEFLVSFYNNEISEKSEIFDDQFSVERPDGSNFTLKIRSTKLEDSAMYFCASSVKYEQFFGPGTRLTVL.

V usage is TRBV5-1 and J usage is TRBJ1-4; TRBD1 is a possible D gene (5 bases). V dropped 4 bases and J dropped 3 bases, with 13 bases sitting between them. The CDR3 spans 15 residues. Germline values: CDR1 SGHRS, CDR2 YFSETQ. The CDR3 coding sequence is TGCGCCAGCAGCGTCCAGGGTAGTGCTAATGAAAAACTGTTTTTT. Residues: CASSVQGSANEKLFF.

The chain links TRBV29-1 to TRBJ1-1, with D unresolved. The V gene's germline CDR1 is SQVTM and CDR2 ANQGSEA. There are 13 residues in the CDR3. Trimming left V 8 bases short and J 5 bases short, with 18 bases between. The CDR3, as DNA: TGCAGCCTTAGGAGGGTGGGGAGGACTGAAGCTTTCTTT. Translating it yields CSLRRVGRTEAFF.

The rearrangement joins TRBV19 to TRBJ2-1, with a possible D match to TRBD1 (5 bases). The CDR3 runs 15 residues. The germline V gene has CDR1 LNHDA and CDR2 SQIVND (reference sequence). V dropped 7 bases and J dropped 0 bases, with 13 bases sitting between them. In DNA form, the CDR3 reads TGTGCCAGTAAAGACAGCCCCAGCTCCTACAATGAGCAGTTCTTC. Residues: CASKDSPSSYNEQFF.

This chain uses TRBV5-1 with TRBJ2-5, with D tentatively TRBD2 (6 bases). The CDR3 length is 15 residues. Trimming stripped 0 bases from V and 5 bases from J, with 14 bases between. The V gene's germline CDR1 is SGHRS and CDR2 YFSETQ. CDR3 amino acids: CASSLEGGRGETQYF. For the CDR3, the DNA is TGCGCCAGCAGCTTGGAGGGAGGACGTGGTGAGACCCAGTACTTC.

DNA of the CDR3: TGTGCCAGCAGCAAAGCGCCCTACCGTAAACTCCTTAACTATGGCTACACCTTC. Protein product: CASSKAPYRKLLNYGYTF. The chain joins TRBV21-1 to TRBJ1-2. TRBV21-1 is shown as a pseudogene. This CDR3 has 18 amino acids.

The chain is built from TRBV6-5 and TRBJ1-3; D is ambiguous. Trimming pared 6 bases from V and 0 bases from J, leaving 9 bases between. The CDR3 spans 14 residues. Germline CDR1 reads MNHEY; CDR2 reads SVGAGI. The CDR3 sequence: CASRNVGSGNTIYF. CDR3 DNA: TGTGCCAGCAGGAACGTAGGCTCTGGAAACACCATATATTTT.

The genes are TRBV6-5 and TRBJ2-7; tentatively, D is TRBD1 (6 bases). This CDR3 contains 14 residues. V shed 6 bases and J shed 1 base, with 13 bases lying between them. CDR1 MNHEY and CDR2 SVGAGI come from the germline V gene. CDR3 sequence reads: CASRRGQNSYEQYF. CDR3 sequence (DNA): TGTGCCAGCAGGCGTGGACAGAATTCCTACGAGCAGTACTTC.

The chain combines TRBV6-8 with TRBJ2-1, with TRBD1 as a possible D gene (5 bases). CDR1 is MNHGY, CDR2 SAAAGT, per germline. This CDR3 comprises 15 residues. V lost 0 bases to trimming and J lost 6 bases, with 12 bases between them. The CDR3 DNA reads TGTGCCAGCAGTTACTCGAGACAGCTTACCAATGAGCAGTTCTTC. Translating it yields CASSYSRQLTNEQFF.

The chain employs TRBV5-1 and TRBJ1-2; 8 nucleotides align to TRBD1. This CDR3 has 17 residues. Germline CDR1 reads SGHRS; CDR2 reads YFSETQ. V lost 0 bases, J lost 0 bases, and 7 bases stayed unmatched. The CDR3, as DNA: TGCGCCAGCAGCTTGGCCAGTGGGACAGGAACTAACTATGGCTACACCTTC. Its protein is CASSLASGTGTNYGYTF.